The entry below describes one TCR beta chain. As yet, its antigen is unknown. At one boundary the junction diverges from the germline segment, which might be a read error. This record belongs to a study of shared clonotypes between healthy human individuals. Study background: Those who served as donors were a couple of women and a few men between the ages of 18 and 49.

Selected positively for CCR7 and CD45RO-negative, naive CD8 cells excluded terminally differentiated effector memory CD45RA+ cells. All donors were Caucasian adults living in Nashville, Tennessee. Study-wide results and caveats: Relative to memory subsets, naive subsets generally showed larger estimated richness.

CDR3 size: 13 residues. Germline V lookup: CDR1 SQVTM, CDR2 ANQGSEA. Libraries were prepared by immunoSEQ multiplex PCR; TCRdb keeps only in-frame clonotypes and omits some of them. In the table there are 500,000 to 700,000 clones, roughly 95% of which are singletons. What was sequenced was naive CD8+ T cells sorted from blood. The chain employs TRBV29-1 and TRBJ1-2; D uncertain. The TCR sequence derives from a woman aged 25 to 39 in good health. In nucleotides, the CDR3 is TGCAGCGATGAAAGCTTATCTAACTATGGCTACACCTTC. Translation gives CSDESLSNYGYTF.